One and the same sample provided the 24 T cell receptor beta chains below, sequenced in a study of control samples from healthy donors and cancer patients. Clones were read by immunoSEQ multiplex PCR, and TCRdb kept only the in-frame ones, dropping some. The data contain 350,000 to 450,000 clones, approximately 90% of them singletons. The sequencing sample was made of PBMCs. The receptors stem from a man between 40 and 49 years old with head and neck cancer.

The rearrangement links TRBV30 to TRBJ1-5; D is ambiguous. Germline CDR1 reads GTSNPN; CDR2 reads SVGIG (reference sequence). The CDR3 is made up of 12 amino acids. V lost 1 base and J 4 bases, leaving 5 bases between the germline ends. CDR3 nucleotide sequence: TGTGCCTGGAGTGGGGAAAATCAGCCCCAGCATTTT. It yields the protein CAWSGENQPQHF. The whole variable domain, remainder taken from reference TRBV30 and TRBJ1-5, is SQTIHQWPATLVQPVGSPLSLECTVEGTSNPNLYWYRQAAGRGLQLLFYSVGIGQISSEVPQNLSASRPQDRQFILSSKKLLLSDSGFYLCAWSGENQPQHFGDGTRLSIL.

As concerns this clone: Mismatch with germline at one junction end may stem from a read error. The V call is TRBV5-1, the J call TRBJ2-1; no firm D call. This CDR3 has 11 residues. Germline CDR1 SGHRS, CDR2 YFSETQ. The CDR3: CASSSNNEQFF. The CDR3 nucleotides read TGCGCCAGCAGCTCCAACAATGAGCAGTTCTTC.

The CDR3 sequence is CASSFGDSYEQYF. The CDR3 DNA is TGTGCCAGCAGCTTTGGGGACAGCTACGAGCAGTACTTC. The V and J genes are TRBV7-9 and TRBJ2-7; 7 bases agree with TRBD1. Germline V CDR1 and CDR2: SEHNR, FQNEAQ (reference sequence). There are 13 residues in the CDR3. The trim removed 3 bases at V and 3 bases at J, leaving 2 bases unmatched.

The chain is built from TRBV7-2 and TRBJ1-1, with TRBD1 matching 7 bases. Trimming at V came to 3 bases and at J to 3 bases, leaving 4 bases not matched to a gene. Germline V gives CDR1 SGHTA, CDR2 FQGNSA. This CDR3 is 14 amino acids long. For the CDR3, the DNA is TGTGCCAGCAGCTTGACAGACAGGGACACTGAAGCTTTCTTT. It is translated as CASSLTDRDTEAFF. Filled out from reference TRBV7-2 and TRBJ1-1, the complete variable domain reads GAGVSQSPSNKVTEKGKDVELRCDPISGHTALYWYRQSLGQGLEFLIYFQGNSAPDKSGLPSDRFSAERTGGSVSTLTIQRTQQEDSAVYLCASSLTDRDTEAFFGQGTRLTVV.

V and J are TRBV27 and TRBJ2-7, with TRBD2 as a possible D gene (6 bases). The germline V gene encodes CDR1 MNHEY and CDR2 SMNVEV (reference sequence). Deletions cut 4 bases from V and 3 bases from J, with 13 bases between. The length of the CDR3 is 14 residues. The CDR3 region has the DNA TGTGCCAGCAGTTCCCCAGGGAGGTTCTACGAGCAGTACTTC. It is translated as CASSSPGRFYEQYF.

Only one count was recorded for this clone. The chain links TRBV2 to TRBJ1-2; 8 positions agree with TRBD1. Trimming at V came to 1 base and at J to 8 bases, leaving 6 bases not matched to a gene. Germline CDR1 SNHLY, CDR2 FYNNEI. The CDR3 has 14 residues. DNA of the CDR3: TGTGCCAGCAGTGAAGGCAGGGGGCTGGGGGGCTACACCTTC. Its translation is CASSEGRGLGGYTF.

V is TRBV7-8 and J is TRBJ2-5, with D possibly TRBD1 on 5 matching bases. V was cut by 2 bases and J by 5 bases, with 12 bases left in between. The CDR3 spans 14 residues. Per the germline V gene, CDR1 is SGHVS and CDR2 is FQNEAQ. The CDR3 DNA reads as TGTGCCAGCAGCTTACAGGGAACCTTGGAGACCCAGTACTTC. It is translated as CASSLQGTLETQYF. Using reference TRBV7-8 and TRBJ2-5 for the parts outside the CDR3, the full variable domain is GAGVSQSPRYKVAKRGQDVALRCDPISGHVSLFWYQQALGQGPEFLTYFQNEAQLDKSGLPSDRFFAERPEGSVSTLKIQRTQQEDSAVYLCASSLQGTLETQYFGPGTRLLVL.

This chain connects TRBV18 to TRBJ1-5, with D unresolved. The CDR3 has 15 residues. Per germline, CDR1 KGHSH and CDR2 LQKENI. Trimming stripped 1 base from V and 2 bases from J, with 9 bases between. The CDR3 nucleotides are TGTGCCAGCTCACCACTTGGGTCAGGCAATCAGCCCCAGCATTTT. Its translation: CASSPLGSGNQPQHF.

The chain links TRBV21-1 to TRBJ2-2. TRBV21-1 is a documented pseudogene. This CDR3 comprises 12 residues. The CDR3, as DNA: TGTGCCCCCCGCCCCCAGCCCGGGGAGCTGTTTTTT. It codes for CAPRPQPGELFF.

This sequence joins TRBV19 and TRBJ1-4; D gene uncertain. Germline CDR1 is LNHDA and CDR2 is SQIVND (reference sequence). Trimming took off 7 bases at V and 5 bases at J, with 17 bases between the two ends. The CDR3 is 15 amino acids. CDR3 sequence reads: CASTKSTLGNEKLFF. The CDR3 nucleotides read TGTGCCAGTACCAAGTCGACACTGGGAAATGAAAAACTGTTTTTT.

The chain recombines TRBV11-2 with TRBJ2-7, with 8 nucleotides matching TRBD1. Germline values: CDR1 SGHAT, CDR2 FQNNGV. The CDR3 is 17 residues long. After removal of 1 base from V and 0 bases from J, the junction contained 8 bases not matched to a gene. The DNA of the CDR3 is TGTGCCAGCAGCTTAGGCGGGGACAGGTCGAGCTCCTACGAGCAGTACTTC. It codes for CASSLGGDRSSSYEQYF.

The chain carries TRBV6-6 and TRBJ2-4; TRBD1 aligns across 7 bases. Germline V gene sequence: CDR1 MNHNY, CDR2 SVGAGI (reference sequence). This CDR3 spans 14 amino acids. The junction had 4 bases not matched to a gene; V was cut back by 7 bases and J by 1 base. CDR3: CASTQDRAKNIQYF. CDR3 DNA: TGTGCCAGCACCCAGGACAGGGCCAAAAACATTCAGTACTTC.

The CDR3 protein is CASSLGDTEAFF. The DNA for the CDR3 is TGTGCCAGCAGTCTGGGGGACACTGAAGCTTTCTTT. The rearrangement links TRBV28 to TRBJ1-1, with D perhaps TRBD1 (5 bases). The CDR3 loop spans 12 amino acids. Trimming shortened V by 5 bases and J by 3 bases, and 7 bases separated the two germline ends. The germline V gene has CDR1 MDHEN and CDR2 SYDVKM.

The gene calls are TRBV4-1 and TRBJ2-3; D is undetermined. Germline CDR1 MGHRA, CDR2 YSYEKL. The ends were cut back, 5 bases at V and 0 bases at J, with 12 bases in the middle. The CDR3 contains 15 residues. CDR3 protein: CASSLTLSSTDTQYF. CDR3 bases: TGCGCCAGCAGCTTGACATTATCTAGCACAGATACGCAGTATTTT.

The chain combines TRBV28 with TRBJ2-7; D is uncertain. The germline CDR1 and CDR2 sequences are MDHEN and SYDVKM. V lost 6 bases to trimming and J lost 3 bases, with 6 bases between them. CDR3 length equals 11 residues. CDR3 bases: TGTGCCAGCAGCCCAAACTACGAGCAGTACTTC. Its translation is CASSPNYEQYF. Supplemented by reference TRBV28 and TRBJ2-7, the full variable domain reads DVKVTQSSRYLVKRTGEKVFLECVQDMDHENMFWYRQDPGLGLRLIYFSYDVKMKEKGDIPEGYSVSREKKERFSLILESASTNQTSMYLCASSPNYEQYFGPGTRLTVT.

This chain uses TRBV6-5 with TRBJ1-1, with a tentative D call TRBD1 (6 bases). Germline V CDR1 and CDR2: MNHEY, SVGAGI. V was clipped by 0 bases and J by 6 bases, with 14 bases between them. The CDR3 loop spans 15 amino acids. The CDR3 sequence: CASSYSAEGGAEAFF. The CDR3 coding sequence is TGTGCCAGCAGTTACTCTGCCGAGGGGGGTGCTGAAGCTTTCTTT.

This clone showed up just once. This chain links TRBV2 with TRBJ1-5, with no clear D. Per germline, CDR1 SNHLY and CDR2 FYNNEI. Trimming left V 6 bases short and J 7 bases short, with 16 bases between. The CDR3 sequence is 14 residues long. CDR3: CASRDTPLNQPQHF. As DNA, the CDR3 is TGTGCCAGCAGGGATACTCCCCTCAACCAGCCCCAGCATTTT.

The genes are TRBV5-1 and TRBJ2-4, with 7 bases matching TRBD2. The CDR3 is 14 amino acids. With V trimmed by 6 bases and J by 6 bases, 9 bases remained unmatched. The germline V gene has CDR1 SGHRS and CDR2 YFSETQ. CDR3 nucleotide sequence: TGCGCCAGCAAAACCGGGACTATTGGAAACATTCAGTACTTC. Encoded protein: CASKTGTIGNIQYF.

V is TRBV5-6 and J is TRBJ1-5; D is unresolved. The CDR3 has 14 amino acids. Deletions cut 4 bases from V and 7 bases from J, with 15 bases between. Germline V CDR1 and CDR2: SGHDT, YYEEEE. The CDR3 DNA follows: TGTGCCAGCAGCCTGTCTGTTGGTGGACAGCCCCAGCATTTT. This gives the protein CASSLSVGGQPQHF.

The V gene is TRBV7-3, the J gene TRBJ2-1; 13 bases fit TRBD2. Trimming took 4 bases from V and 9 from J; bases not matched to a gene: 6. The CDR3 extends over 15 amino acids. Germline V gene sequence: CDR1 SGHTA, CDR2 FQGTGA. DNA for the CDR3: TGTGCCAGCAGCTCCGGACTAGCGGGAGAGGGTGAGCAGTTCTTC. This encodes CASSSGLAGEGEQFF.

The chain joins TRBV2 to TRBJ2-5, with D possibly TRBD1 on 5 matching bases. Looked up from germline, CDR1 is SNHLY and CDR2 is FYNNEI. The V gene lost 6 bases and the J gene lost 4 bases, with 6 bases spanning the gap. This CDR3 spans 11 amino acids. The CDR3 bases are TGTGCCAGCAGGCAGGGAGAGACCCAGTACTTC. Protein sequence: CASRQGETQYF.

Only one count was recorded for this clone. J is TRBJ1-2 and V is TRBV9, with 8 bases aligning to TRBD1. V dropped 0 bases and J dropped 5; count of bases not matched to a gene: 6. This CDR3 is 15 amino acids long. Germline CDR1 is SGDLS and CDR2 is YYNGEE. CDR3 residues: CASSVVGTGTYGYTF. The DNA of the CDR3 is TGTGCCAGCAGCGTAGTTGGGACAGGAACATATGGCTACACCTTC. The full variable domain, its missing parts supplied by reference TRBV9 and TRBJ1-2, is DSGVTQTPKHLITATGQRVTLRCSPRSGDLSVYWYQQSLDQGLQFLIQYYNGEERAKGNILERFSAQQFPDLHSELNLSSLELGDSALYFCASSVVGTGTYGYTFGSGTRLTVV.

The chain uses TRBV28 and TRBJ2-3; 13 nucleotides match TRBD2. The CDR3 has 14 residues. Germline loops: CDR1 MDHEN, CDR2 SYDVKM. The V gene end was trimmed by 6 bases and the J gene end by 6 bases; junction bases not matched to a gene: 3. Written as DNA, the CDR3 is TGTGCCAGCAGACTAGCGGGGGGGTATGATACGCAGTATTTT. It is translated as CASRLAGGYDTQYF.

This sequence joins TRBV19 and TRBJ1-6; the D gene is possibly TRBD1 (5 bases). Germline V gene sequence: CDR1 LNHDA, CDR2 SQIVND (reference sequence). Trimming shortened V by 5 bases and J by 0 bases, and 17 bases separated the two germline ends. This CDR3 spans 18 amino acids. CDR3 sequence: CASSPTIRESSYNSPLHF. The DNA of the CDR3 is TGTGCCAGTAGTCCCACTATCAGGGAAAGCTCCTATAATTCACCCCTCCACTTT.